The 3 T cell receptor beta chains listed next were all sequenced from one sample in a study of cytomegalovirus exposure and HLA in healthy donors. TCRdb keeps only in-frame clones here, not all; method: immunoSEQ multiplex PCR. The repertoire holds roughly 56,000 clones, with 85% to 95% as singletons. Sample: PBMCs. All receptors derive from a woman aged 18-29 years in good health and CMV-seropositive.

The CDR3 bases are TGTGCCAGCAAGTCGACAGGGACTCAGCCCCAGCATTTT. Residues: CASKSTGTQPQHF. The V gene is TRBV27, the J gene TRBJ1-5, with 7 bases matching TRBD1. The V and J ends lost 7 bases and 6 bases, in that order; junction bases with no gene match: 6. Germline-derived CDR1 and CDR2 are MNHEY and SMNVEV (reference sequence). The CDR3 length is 13 residues.

This clone was detected only once. The V and J genes are TRBV5-1 and TRBJ2-1; the match to TRBD1 covers 7 bases. The CDR3 is 12 residues long. Germline CDR1 is SGHRS and CDR2 is YFSETQ. V was clipped by 0 bases and J by 12 bases; unmatched bases: 3. CDR3 amino acids: CASSLVTGAQFF. The CDR3 DNA is TGCGCCAGCAGCTTGGTTACAGGGGCGCAGTTCTTC. The full variable domain, rest sourced from reference TRBV5-1 and TRBJ2-1, is KAGVTQTPRYLIKTRGQQVTLSCSPISGHRSVSWYQQTPGQGLQFLFEYFSETQRNKGNFPGRFSGRQFSNSRSEMNVSTLELGDSALYLCASSLVTGAQFFGPGTRLTVL.

This rearrangement joins TRBV6-4 to TRBJ2-7; 9 positions agree with TRBD1. CDR1 is MRHNA and CDR2 is SNTAGT in the germline V gene. V was clipped by 6 bases and J by 1 base; unmatched bases: 13. The CDR3 length is 17 residues. The CDR3 coding sequence is TGTGCCAGCAGCCCTCAAGGTACCGGACAGGGGTCCTACGAGCAGTACTTC. This gives the protein CASSPQGTGQGSYEQYF.